The 9 T cell receptor beta chains listed next were all sequenced from one sample in a study of radiation and T cells in renal cell carcinoma. TCRdb keeps only in-frame clones here, not all; method: immunoSEQ multiplex PCR. The repertoire consists of about 78,000 clones, with 80% to 90% occurring once and the leading ten covering 5.5% to 7%. Time point given: blood 4 weeks post-SBRT, at nephrectomy. The treatment: 15 Gy SBRT to primary tumor, nephrectomy 4 weeks later. Sample: blood, taken from a patient whose treatment included radiotherapy and nephrectomy. Every receptor here comes from a woman between 70 and 85 years old with renal cell carcinoma.

This sequence joins TRBV28 and TRBJ1-6, with 9 bases fitting TRBD1. V dropped 1 base and J dropped 5; count of bases not matched to a gene: 6. The CDR3 covers 17 residues. CDR1 is MDHEN and CDR2 is SYDVKM in the germline V gene. The CDR3 DNA reads TGTGCCAGCAGTTTATACCCGGGACAGGGAAATAATTCACCCCTCCACTTT. It yields the protein CASSLYPGQGNNSPLHF.

The chain carries TRBV4-1 and TRBJ1-5; 7 nucleotides align to TRBD1. Germline trimming cut 2 bases from V and 6 bases from J; bases unmatched to any gene: 13. Germline assignment: CDR1 MGHRA and CDR2 YSYEKL. This CDR3 is 17 amino acids long. CDR3 nucleotides: TGCGCCAGCAGCCAAATTACAGGGGCCCCGGGACGTCAGCCCCAGCATTTT. Encoded protein: CASSQITGAPGRQPQHF.

This chain links TRBV29-1 with TRBJ2-1, with TRBD2 matching over 9 bases. J lost 9 bases, V lost 2 bases, and 11 bases had no gene match. The CDR3 length is 15 residues. Germline-derived CDR1 and CDR2 are SQVTM and ANQGSEA. CDR3 loop: CSVERIAGARPEQFF. The CDR3 DNA is TGCAGCGTTGAAAGAATAGCGGGGGCCCGTCCTGAGCAGTTCTTC.

The rearrangement joins TRBV30 to TRBJ2-3; the match to TRBD2 covers 8 bases. The CDR3 length is 17 residues. V gave up 0 bases and J gave up 1 base; unmatched junction bases: 9. Germline-derived CDR1 and CDR2 are GTSNPN and SVGIG (reference sequence). Here the CDR3 DNA reads TGTGCCTGGAGTGTACAGGGAGGTAGCGGGGGCACAGATACGCAGTATTTT. Protein: CAWSVQGGSGGTDTQYF.

The rearrangement joins TRBV11-1 to TRBJ2-3; possibly TRBD1 for D (6 bases). CDR1 SGHAT and CDR2 FQDESV come from the germline V gene (reference sequence). V shed 3 bases and J shed 2 bases, with 12 bases lying between them. The CDR3 consists of 15 residues. This CDR3 reads CASSLGDTLTDTQYF. The DNA of the CDR3 is TGTGCCAGCAGCTTGGGGGACACCCTCACAGATACGCAGTATTTT.

The chain is built from TRBV29-1 and TRBJ1-2, with a possible D match to TRBD1 (5 bases). CDR1 SQVTM and CDR2 ANQGSEA come from the germline V gene. This CDR3 is built from 11 residues. The V end was cut by 5 bases, the J end by 8 bases, with 12 bases between. CDR3 sequence reads: CSVSEGKGYTF. CDR3 nucleotide sequence: TGCAGCGTTTCCGAGGGGAAAGGCTACACCTTC.

The sample holds one count of this clone. V and J are TRBV9 and TRBJ2-5; tentative D call: TRBD2 (6 bases). The CDR3 is 14 residues long. The germline V and J ends were trimmed by 9 bases and 4 bases, with 19 bases remaining between them. CDR1 is SGDLS, CDR2 YYNGEE, per germline. In DNA form, the CDR3 reads TGTGCCACCAGTCGGGACTGGGTGGGAGAGACCCAGTACTTC. This sequence encodes CATSRDWVGETQYF.

The CDR3 loop reads CASSDEAGGTTDTQYF. Here the CDR3 DNA reads TGTGCCAGCAGCGACGAAGCGGGGGGTACCACAGATACGCAGTATTTT. The rearrangement joins TRBV9 to TRBJ2-3; 9 bases fit TRBD2. The V and J ends lost 3 bases and 2 bases, in that order; junction bases with no gene match: 7. This CDR3 has 16 amino acids. CDR1 SGDLS and CDR2 YYNGEE come from the germline V gene.

This clone showed up just once. The rearrangement links TRBV19 to TRBJ2-7; no firm D call. V gave up 5 bases and J gave up 0 bases, with 11 bases separating them. Germline values: CDR1 LNHDA, CDR2 SQIVND (reference sequence). The CDR3 runs to 14 residues. The CDR3 nucleotides are TGTGCCAGTAGTCCGACCGCAGGCTCCTACGAGCAGTACTTC. It is translated as CASSPTAGSYEQYF.